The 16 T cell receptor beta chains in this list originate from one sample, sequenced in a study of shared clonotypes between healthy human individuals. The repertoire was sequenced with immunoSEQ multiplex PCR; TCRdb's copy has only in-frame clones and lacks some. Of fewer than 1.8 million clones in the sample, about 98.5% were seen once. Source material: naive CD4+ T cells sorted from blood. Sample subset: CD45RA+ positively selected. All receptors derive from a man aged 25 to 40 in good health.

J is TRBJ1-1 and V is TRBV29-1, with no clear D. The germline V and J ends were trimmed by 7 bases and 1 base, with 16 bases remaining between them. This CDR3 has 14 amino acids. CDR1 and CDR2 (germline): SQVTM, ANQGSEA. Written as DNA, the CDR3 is TGCAGCGCCGGGTTAGTCGGGAGGAACACTGAAGCTTTCTTT. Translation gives CSAGLVGRNTEAFF.

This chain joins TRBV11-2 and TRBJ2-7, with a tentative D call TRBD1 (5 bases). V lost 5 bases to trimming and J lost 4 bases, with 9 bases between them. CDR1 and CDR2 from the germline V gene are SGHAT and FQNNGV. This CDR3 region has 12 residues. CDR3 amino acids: CASSKSGYEQYF. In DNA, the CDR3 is TGTGCCAGCAGCAAATCAGGGTACGAGCAGTACTTC.

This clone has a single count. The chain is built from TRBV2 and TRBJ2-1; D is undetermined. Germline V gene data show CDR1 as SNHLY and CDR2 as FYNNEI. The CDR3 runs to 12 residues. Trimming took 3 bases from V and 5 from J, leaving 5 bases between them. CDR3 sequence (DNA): TGTGCCAGCAGTGATAGCAACAATGAGCAGTTCTTC. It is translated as CASSDSNNEQFF. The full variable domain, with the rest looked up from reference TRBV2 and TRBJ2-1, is EPEVTQTPSHQVTQMGQEVILRCVPISNHLYFYWYRQILGQKVEFLVSFYNNEISEKSEIFDDQFSVERPDGSNFTLKIRSTKLEDSAMYFCASSDSNNEQFFGPGTRLTVL.

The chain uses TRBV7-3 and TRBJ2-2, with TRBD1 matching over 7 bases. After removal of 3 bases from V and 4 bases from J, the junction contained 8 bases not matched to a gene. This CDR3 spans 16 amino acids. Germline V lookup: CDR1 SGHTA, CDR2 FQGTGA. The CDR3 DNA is TGTGCCAGCAGCTTCAGCTTAGGGGGCGTCACCGGGGAGCTGTTTTTT. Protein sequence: CASSFSLGGVTGELFF.

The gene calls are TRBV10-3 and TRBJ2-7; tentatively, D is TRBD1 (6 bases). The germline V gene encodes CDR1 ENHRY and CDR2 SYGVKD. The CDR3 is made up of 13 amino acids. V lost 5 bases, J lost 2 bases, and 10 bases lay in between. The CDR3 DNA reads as TGTGCCATCAGTCCGGGACACACCTACGAGCAGTACTTC. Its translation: CAISPGHTYEQYF.

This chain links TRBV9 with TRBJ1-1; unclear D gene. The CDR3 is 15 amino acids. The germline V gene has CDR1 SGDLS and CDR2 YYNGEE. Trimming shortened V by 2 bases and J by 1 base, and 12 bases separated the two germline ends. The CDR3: CASSVRSMGNTEAFF. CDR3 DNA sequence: TGTGCCAGCAGCGTTAGGTCTATGGGGAACACTGAAGCTTTCTTT.

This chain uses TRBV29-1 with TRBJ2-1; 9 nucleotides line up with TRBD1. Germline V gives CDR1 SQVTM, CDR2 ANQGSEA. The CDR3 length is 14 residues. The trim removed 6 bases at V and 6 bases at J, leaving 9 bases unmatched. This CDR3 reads CSVSTGTGINEQFF. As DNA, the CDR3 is TGCAGCGTCTCAACCGGGACAGGGATCAATGAGCAGTTCTTC.

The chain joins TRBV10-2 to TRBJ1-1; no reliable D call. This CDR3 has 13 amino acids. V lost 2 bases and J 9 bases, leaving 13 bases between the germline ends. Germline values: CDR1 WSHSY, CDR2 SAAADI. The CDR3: CASSEAGLVKAFF. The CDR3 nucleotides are TGCGCCAGCAGTGAGGCGGGCCTCGTGAAAGCTTTCTTT.

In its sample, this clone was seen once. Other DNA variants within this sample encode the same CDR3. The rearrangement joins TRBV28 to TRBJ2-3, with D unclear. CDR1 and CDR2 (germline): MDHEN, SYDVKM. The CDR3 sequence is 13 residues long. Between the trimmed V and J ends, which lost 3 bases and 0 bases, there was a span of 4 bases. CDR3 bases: TGTGCCAGCAGTTTGGGGAGCACAGATACGCAGTATTTT. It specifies CASSLGSTDTQYF.

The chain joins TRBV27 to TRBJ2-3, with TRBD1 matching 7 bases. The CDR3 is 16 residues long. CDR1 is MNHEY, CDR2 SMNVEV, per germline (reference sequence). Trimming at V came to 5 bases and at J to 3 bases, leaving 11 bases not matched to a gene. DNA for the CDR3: TGTGCCAGCAGTATCCTACAGGGGTTAGCGACAGATACGCAGTATTTT. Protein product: CASSILQGLATDTQYF.

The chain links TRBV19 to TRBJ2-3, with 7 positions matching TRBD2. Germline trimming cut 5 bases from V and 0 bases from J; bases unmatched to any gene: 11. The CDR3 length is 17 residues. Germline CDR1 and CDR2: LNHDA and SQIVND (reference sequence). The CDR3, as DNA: TGTGCCAGTAGTCCCAATAGCGGGCAAACTAGCACAGATACGCAGTATTTT. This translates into CASSPNSGQTSTDTQYF.

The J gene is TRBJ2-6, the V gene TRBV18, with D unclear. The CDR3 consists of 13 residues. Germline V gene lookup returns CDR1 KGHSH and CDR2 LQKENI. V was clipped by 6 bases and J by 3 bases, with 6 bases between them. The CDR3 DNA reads TGTGCCAGCTCCCAAGGTGGGGCCAACGTCCTGACTTTC. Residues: CASSQGGANVLTF.

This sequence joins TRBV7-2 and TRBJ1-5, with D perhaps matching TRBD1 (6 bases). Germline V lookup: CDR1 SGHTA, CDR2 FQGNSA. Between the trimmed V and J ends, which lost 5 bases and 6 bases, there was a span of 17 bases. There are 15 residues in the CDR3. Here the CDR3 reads CASSLGPRGSQPQHF. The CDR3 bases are TGTGCCAGCAGCCTCGGCCCGAGGGGGAGTCAGCCCCAGCATTTT.

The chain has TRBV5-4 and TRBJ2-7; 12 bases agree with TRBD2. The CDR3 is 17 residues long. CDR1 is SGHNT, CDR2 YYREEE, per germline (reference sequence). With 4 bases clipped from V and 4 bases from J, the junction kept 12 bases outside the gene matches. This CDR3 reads CASSPRLAGGPRYEQYF. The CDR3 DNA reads TGTGCCAGCAGCCCCCGGCTAGCGGGAGGGCCTAGATACGAGCAGTACTTC.

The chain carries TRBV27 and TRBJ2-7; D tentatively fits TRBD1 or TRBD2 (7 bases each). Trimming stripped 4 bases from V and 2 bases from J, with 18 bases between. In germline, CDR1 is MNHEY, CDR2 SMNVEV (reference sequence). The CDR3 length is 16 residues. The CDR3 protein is CASSSARGTIPYEQYF. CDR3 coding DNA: TGTGCCAGCAGTTCAGCCAGGGGGACTATTCCCTACGAGCAGTACTTC.

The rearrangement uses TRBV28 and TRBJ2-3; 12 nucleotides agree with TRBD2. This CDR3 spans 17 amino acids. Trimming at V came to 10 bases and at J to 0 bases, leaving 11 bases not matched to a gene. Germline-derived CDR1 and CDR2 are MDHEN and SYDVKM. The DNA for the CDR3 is TGTGCCACTAGACTAGCGGGAGACCTATTTAGCACAGATACGCAGTATTTT. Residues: CATRLAGDLFSTDTQYF.